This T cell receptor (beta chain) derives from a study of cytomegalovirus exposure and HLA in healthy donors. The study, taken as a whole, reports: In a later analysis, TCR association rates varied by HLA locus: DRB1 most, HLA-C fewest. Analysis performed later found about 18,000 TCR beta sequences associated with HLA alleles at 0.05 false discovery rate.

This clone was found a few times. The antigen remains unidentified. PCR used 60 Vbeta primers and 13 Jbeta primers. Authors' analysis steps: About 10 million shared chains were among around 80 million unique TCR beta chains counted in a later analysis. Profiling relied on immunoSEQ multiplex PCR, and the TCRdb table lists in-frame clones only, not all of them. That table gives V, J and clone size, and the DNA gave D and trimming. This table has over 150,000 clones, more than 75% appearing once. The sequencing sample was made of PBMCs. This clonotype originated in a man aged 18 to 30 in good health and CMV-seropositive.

The CDR3 DNA is TGTGCCAGCAGCTTCGGGACTAGCGGGAGTGTCTTACCCTACGAGCAGTACTTC. Its translation: CASSFGTSGSVLPYEQYF. The rearrangement uses TRBV13 and TRBJ2-7; 14 positions match TRBD2. CDR1 and CDR2 from the germline V gene are PRHDT and FYEKMQ (reference sequence). The J segment lost 2 bases and the V segment lost 3 bases, leaving 9 bases of the junction unmatched. This CDR3 has 18 amino acids.